The T cell receptor (beta chain) described here comes from a study of control samples from healthy donors and cancer patients (dated by TCRdb to about 2020). Deletion took 3 bases off V and 1 base off J, with a span of 6 bases between the germline ends. The germline V gene (reference sequence) gives CDR1 as DFQATT and CDR2 as SNEGSKA. The CDR3 has 12 amino acids, counting the end cysteine and phenylalanine. Just the 36-base CDR3 DNA is kept, in frame starting at base 1. Of note for this clone: Its antigen target is currently unknown. Per-base quality was not reported, and no clone a single base away is much larger than it.

Receptor amplification or capture employed the immunoSEQ multiplex PCR assay. Not all clones reach the TCRdb copy of this immuneACCESS table, which keeps in-frame sequences only. Checked studies attribute under half of the gap to unresolved V genes and leave the rest unexplained. The sample has 100,000 to 150,000 clones on record, 80% to 95% of them singletons. The ten largest clones represent 2% to 3% of the sample. This clonotype originated in a man aged 35 to 55 in good health. The sample taken for sequencing was blood. The chain couples TRBV20-1 to TRBJ2-5; the D gene cannot be resolved reliably. CDR3 region: CSASRAQETQYF. The sequenced DNA: TGCAGTGCTAGTAGAGCCCAAGAGACCCAGTACTTC.